This T cell receptor (beta chain) was recorded in a study of cytomegalovirus exposure and HLA in healthy donors. Points on this clone: Additional DNA sequences in this sample encode the identical CDR3.

60 Vbeta and 13 Jbeta primers were used in PCR. This table comes from immunoSEQ multiplex PCR, and its TCRdb copy is limited to in-frame clones, with some not included. Here the sample spans 150,000 to 200,000 clones, 77% being singletons. Trimming removed 3 bases at V and 2 bases at J, with 8 bases between. The CDR3 is made up of 13 amino acids. Per the germline V gene, CDR1 is SGHRS and CDR2 is YFSETQ. The clonotype was recovered from a woman in her thirties in good health and CMV-seropositive. The genes are TRBV5-1 and TRBJ1-1, with a weak D call TRBD1 (6 bases). What was sequenced was PBMCs. The CDR3 reads CASSSTGNTEAFF. As DNA, the CDR3 is TGCGCCAGCAGCTCGACAGGTAACACTGAAGCTTTCTTT.